This T cell receptor beta chain was identified in a study of T-cell memory formation after mild COVID-19. Points from the study as a whole: SARS-CoV-2 specificity was not confirmed for second-wave clones peaking on day 37. Clones contracting day 15 to 85 were balanced CD4/CD8; later expanders leaned CD4+.

V was cut by 1 base and J by 0 bases, with 4 bases left in between. Germline V gene sequence: CDR1 LGHDT, CDR2 YNNKEL (reference sequence). The CDR3 runs to 13 residues. Using its own MiXCR run on the 5' RACE reads, TCRdb lists one record per CDR3 protein. The sample includes 530,000 or so distinct CDR3 sequences, roughly 17% of them seen just once. This clonotype was seen only a few times. The antigen is unknown. The TCR was taken from an adult woman who had mild COVID-19 (a few samples of this study predate the infection). Cell type and time point are not known. V and J are TRBV3-1 and TRBJ2-7, with D unresolved. Sequencing used PBMCs or a T cell subset sorted from them (not recorded which). CDR3: CASSQVSSYEQYF. The CDR3 nucleotides read TGTGCCAGCAGCCAAGTGAGCTCCTACGAGCAGTACTTC.